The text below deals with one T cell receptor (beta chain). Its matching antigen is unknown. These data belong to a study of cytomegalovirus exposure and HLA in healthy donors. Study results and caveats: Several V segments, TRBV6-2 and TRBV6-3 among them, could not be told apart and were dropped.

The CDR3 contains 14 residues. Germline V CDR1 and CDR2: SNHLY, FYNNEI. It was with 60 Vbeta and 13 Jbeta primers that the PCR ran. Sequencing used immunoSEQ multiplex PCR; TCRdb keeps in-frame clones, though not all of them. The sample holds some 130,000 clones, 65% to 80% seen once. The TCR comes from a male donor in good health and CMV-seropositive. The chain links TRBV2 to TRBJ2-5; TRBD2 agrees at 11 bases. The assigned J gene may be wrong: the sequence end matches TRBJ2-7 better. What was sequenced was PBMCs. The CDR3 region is CASRGTSGKGEQYF. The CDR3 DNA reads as TGTGCCAGCAGGGGGACTAGCGGAAAGGGCGAGCAGTACTTC.